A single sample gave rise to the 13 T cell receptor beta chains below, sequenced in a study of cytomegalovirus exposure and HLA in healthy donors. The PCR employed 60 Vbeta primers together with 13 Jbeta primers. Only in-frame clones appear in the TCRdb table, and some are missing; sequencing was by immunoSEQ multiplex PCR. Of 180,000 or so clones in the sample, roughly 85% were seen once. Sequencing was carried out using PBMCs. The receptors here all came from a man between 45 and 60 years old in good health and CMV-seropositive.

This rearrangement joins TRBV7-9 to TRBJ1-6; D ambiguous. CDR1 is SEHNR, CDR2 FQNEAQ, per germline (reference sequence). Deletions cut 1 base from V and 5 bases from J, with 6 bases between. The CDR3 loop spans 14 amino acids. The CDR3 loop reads CASSLGQNNSPLHF. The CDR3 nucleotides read TGTGCCAGCAGCTTAGGTCAGAATAATTCACCCCTCCACTTT.

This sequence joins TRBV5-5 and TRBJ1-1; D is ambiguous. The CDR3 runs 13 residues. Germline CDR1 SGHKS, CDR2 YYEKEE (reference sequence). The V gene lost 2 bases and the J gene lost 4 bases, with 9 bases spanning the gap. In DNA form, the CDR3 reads TGTGCCAGCAGCTTTTGGGCTTCCACTGAAGCTTTCTTT. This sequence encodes CASSFWASTEAFF.

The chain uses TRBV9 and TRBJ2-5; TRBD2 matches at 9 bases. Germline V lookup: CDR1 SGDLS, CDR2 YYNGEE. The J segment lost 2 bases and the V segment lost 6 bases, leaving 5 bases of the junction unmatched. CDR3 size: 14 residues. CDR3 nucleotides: TGTGCCAGCACCGTCAGCGGGGGGCAAGAGACCCAGTACTTC. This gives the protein CASTVSGGQETQYF.

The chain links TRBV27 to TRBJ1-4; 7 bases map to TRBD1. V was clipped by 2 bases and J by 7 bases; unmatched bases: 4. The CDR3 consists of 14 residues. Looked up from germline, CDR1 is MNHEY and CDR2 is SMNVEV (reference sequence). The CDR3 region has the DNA TGTGCCAGCAGTTTACGGGCAGGGGGTGAAAAACTGTTTTTT. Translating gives CASSLRAGGEKLFF.

The CDR3 protein is CASSPLENTEAFF. CDR3 nucleotides: TGTGCCAGCTCACCATTAGAGAACACTGAAGCTTTCTTT. The chain has TRBV18 and TRBJ1-1; D gene ambiguous. The CDR3 extends over 13 amino acids. Deletions cut 2 bases from V and 1 base from J, with 5 bases between. The germline V gene encodes CDR1 KGHSH and CDR2 LQKENI.

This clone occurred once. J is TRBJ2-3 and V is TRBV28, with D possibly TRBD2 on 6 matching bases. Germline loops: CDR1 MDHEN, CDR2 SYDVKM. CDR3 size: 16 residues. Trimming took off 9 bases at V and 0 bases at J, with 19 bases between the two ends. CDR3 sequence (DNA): TGTGCCAGTCCACCGTTGGCGGGGACTAGCACAGATACGCAGTATTTT. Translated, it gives CASPPLAGTSTDTQYF.

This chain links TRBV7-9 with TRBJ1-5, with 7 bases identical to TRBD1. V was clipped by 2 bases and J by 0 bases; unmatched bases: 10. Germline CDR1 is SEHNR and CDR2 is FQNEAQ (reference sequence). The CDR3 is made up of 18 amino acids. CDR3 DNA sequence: TGTGCCAGCAGCTTACCACCCAAAGACAGGGTTAGCAATCAGCCCCAGCATTTT. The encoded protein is CASSLPPKDRVSNQPQHF.

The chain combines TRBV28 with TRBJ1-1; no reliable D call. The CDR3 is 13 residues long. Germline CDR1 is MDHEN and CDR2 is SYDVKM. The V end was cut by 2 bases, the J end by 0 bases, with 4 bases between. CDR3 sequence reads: CASSLLLNTEAFF. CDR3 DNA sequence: TGTGCCAGCAGTTTACTGTTGAACACTGAAGCTTTCTTT.

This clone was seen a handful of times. The CDR3 bases are TGTGCCAGCAGCCGCGGACACGGCAGAACGTATAATTCACCCCTCCACTTT. Amino acids: CASSRGHGRTYNSPLHF. The chain couples TRBV11-2 to TRBJ1-6; D perhaps matches TRBD1 (5 bases). This CDR3 is built from 17 residues. In germline, CDR1 is SGHAT, CDR2 FQNNGV. Trimming removed 5 bases at V and 4 bases at J, with 18 bases between. Full variable domain (remainder filled in from reference TRBV11-2 and TRBJ1-6): EAGVAQSPRYKIIEKRQSVAFWCNPISGHATLYWYQQILGQGPKLLIQFQNNGVVDDSQLPKDRFSAERLKGVDSTLKIQPAKLEDSAVYLCASSRGHGRTYNSPLHFGNGTRLTVT.

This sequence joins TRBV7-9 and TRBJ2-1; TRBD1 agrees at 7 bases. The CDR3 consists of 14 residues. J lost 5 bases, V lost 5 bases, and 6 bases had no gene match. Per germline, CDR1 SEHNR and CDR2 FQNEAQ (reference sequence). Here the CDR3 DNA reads TGTGCCAGCAGCCCTGGGACAGTTCACAATGAGCAGTTCTTC. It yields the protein CASSPGTVHNEQFF.

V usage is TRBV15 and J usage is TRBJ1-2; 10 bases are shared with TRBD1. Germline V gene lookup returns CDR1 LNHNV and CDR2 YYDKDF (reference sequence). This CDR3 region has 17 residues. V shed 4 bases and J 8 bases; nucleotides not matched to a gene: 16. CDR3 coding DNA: TGTGCCACCAGCAACTCCCGGGACAGGGGAAGACAGGAAGGCTACACCTTC. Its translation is CATSNSRDRGRQEGYTF.

The CDR3 sequence: CASSDGLYTEAFF. DNA for the CDR3: TGTGCCAGCAGTGACGGACTCTACACTGAAGCTTTCTTT. The gene calls are TRBV6-4 and TRBJ1-1; D uncertain. Trimming left V 2 bases short and J 3 bases short, with 7 bases between. The CDR3 has 13 residues. Germline CDR1 reads MRHNA; CDR2 reads SNTAGT.

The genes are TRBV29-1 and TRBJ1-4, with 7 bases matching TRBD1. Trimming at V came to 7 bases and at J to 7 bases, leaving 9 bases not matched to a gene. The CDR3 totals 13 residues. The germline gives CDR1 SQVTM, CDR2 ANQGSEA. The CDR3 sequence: CSAPTGVGEKLFF. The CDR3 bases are TGCAGCGCCCCAACAGGGGTGGGTGAAAAACTGTTTTTT.